Below, one T cell receptor (beta chain) is given with its context. Antigen: not known. Adult Caucasians living in Nashville, Tennessee made up all of the donors. CD4+ cells underwent separation, giving CD45RA+ naive and CD45RA-negative memory subsets. Profiling relied on immunoSEQ multiplex PCR, and the TCRdb table lists in-frame clones only, not all of them. In the table there are 1,400,000 or so clones, 98% of which are singletons. The record originates from a study of shared clonotypes between healthy human individuals. Trimming took 3 bases from V and 7 from J; bases not matched to a gene: 3. Germline CDR1 SGDLS, CDR2 YYNGEE. This CDR3 spans 14 amino acids. Overall study results and limits: Shared clonotypes: 4.5% to 6% naive CD4, roughly 3.5% naive CD8, about 2.5% memory CD4, around 0.4% memory CD8.

The V gene is TRBV9, the J gene TRBJ2-1; 11 positions match TRBD2. This receptor was identified in a man aged 25-45 years in good health. The specimen was naive CD4+ T cells sorted from blood. Subset denoted: CD45RA+ positively selected. The CDR3 sequence: CASSGSGRVNEQFF. CDR3 sequence (DNA): TGTGCCAGCAGCGGTAGCGGGAGGGTAAATGAGCAGTTCTTC.